This T cell receptor beta chain was retrieved from a study of Graves' ophthalmopathy and Graves' hyperthyroidism. Amplification of the TCR beta CDR3 regions used RNA transcripts (as template). First-round RT-PCR used HTBI primers; second-round multiplex PCR followed. MiXCR, applied by TCRdb to the multiplex PCR reads, yields one record per CDR3 protein. This sample has 400,000 or so distinct CDR3 sequences, with approximately 18% found just once. As to this clonotype: The junction shows a germline mismatch at one end, possibly a read error.

The CDR3 covers 15 residues. The germline gives CDR1 DFQATT, CDR2 SNEGSKA (reference sequence). The origin of this receptor is an adult woman with stable Graves' hyperthyroidism. Sequenced material: peripheral blood. V usage is TRBV20-1 and J usage is TRBJ2-4, with 11 bases aligning to TRBD2. The CDR3 is CSASKGTSGKNIKYF. The CDR3 coding sequence is TGCAGTGCTAGCAAAGGGACTAGCGGAAAAAACATTAAGTACTTC.